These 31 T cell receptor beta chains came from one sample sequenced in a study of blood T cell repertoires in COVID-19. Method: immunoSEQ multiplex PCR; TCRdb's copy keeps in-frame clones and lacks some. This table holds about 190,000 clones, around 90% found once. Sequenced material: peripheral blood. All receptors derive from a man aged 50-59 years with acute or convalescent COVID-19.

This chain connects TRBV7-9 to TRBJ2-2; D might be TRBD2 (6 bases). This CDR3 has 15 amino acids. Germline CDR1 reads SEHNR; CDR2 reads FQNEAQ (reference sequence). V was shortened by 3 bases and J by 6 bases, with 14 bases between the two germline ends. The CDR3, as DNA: TGTGCCAGCAGCTTTACGGGGGTCCGTTCCGGGGAGCTGTTTTTT. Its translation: CASSFTGVRSGELFF.

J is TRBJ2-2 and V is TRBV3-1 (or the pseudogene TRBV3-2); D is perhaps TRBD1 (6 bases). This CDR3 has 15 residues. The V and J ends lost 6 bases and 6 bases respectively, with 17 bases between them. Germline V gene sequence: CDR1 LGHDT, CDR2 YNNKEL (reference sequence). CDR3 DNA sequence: TGTGCCAGCAGTCAGACAGGAGGATACTCCGGGGAGCTGTTTTTT. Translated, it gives CASSQTGGYSGELFF.

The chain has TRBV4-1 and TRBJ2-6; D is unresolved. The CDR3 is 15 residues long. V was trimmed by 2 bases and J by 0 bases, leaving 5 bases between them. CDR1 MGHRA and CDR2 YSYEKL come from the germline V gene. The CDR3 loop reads CASSQISSGANVLTF. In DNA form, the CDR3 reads TGCGCCAGCAGCCAAATTAGCTCTGGGGCCAACGTCCTGACTTTC.

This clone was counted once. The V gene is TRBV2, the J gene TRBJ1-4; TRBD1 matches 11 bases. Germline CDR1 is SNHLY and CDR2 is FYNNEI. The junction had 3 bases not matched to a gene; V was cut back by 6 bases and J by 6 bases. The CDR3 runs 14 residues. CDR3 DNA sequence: TGTGCCAGCAGGGACAGGGGGCTCTATGAAAAACTGTTTTTT. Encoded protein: CASRDRGLYEKLFF. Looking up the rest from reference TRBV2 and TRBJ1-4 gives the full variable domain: EPEVTQTPSHQVTQMGQEVILRCVPISNHLYFYWYRQILGQKVEFLVSFYNNEISEKSEIFDDQFSVERPDGSNFTLKIRSTKLEDSAMYFCASRDRGLYEKLFFGSGTQLSVL.

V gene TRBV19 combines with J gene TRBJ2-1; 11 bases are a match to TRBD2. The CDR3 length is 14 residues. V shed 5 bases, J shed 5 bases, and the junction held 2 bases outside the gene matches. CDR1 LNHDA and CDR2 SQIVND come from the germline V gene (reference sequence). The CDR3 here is CASSLAGGNNEQFF. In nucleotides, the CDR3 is TGTGCCAGTAGTCTAGCGGGGGGTAACAATGAGCAGTTCTTC.

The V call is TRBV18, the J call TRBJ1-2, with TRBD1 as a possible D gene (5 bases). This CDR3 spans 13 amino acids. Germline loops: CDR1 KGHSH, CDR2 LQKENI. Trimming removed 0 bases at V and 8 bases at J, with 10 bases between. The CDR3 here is CASSPPDSPGYTF. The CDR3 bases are TGTGCCAGCTCACCACCTGACAGCCCCGGCTACACCTTC.

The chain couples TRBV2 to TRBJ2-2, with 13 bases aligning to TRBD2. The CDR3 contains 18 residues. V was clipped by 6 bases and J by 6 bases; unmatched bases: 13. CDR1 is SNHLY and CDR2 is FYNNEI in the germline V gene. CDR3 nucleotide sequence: TGTGCCAGCAGCGAACAGAAAGGACTAGCGGGAGTTTCCGGGGAGCTGTTTTTT. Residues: CASSEQKGLAGVSGELFF. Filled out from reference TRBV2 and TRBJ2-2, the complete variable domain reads EPEVTQTPSHQVTQMGQEVILRCVPISNHLYFYWYRQILGQKVEFLVSFYNNEISEKSEIFDDQFSVERPDGSNFTLKIRSTKLEDSAMYFCASSEQKGLAGVSGELFFGEGSRLTVL.

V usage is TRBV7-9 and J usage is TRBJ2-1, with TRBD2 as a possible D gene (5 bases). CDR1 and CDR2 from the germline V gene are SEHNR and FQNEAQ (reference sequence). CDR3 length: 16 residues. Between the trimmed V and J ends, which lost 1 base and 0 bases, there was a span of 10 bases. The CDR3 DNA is TGTGCCAGCAGCTTAGGTCCGGGGAGCTCCTACAATGAGCAGTTCTTC. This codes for CASSLGPGSSYNEQFF.

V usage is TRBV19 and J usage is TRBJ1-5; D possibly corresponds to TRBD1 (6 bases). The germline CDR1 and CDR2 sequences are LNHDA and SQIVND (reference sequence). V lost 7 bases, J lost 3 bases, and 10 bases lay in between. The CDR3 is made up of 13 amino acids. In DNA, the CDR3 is TGTGCCAGTAACGACAGGAACAATCAGCCCCAGCATTTT. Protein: CASNDRNNQPQHF. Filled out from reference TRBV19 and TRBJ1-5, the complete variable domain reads DGGITQSPKYLFRKEGQNVTLSCEQNLNHDAMYWYRQDPGQGLRLIYYSQIVNDFQKGDIAEGYSVSREKKESFPLTVTSAQKNPTAFYLCASNDRNNQPQHFGDGTRLSIL.

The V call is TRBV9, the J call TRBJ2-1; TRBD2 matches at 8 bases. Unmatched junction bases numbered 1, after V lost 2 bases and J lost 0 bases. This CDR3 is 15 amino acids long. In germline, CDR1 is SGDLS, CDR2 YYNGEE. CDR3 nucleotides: TGTGCCAGCAGCGTTAGCGGGAACTCCTACAATGAGCAGTTCTTC. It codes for CASSVSGNSYNEQFF.

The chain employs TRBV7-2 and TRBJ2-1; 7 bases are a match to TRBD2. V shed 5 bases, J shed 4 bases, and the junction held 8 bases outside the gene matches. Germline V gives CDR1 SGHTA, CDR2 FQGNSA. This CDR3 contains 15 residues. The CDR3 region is CASSQLAFTYNEQFF. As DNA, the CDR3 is TGTGCCAGCAGCCAACTAGCGTTTACGTACAATGAGCAGTTCTTC.

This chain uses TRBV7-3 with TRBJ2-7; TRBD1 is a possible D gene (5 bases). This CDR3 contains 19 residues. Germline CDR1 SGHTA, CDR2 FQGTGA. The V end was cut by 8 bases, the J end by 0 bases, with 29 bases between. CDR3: CASGHNIRRPTIYSYEQYV. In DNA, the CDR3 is TGTGCCAGCGGACATAATATAAGGAGACCAACTATTTACTCCTACGAGCAGTACGTC.

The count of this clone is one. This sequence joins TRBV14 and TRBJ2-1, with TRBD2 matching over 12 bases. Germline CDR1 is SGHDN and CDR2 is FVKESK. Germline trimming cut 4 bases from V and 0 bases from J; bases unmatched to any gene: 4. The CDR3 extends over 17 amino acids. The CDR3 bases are TGTGCCAGCAGCCGGGGACTAGCGGGTAGCTCCTACAATGAGCAGTTCTTC. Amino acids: CASSRGLAGSSYNEQFF.

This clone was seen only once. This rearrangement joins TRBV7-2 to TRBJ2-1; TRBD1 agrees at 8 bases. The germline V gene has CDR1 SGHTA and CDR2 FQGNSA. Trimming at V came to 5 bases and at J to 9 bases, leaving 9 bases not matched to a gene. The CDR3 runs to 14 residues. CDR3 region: CASSPLDRDAEQFF. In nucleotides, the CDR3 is TGTGCCAGCAGCCCCCTGGACAGGGATGCTGAGCAGTTCTTC.

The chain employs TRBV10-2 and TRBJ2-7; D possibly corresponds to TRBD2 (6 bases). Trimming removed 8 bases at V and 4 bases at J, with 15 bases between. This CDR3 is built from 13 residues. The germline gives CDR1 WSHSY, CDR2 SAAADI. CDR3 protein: CASWGGRGYEQYF. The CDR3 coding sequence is TGCGCCAGCTGGGGAGGCCGAGGATACGAGCAGTACTTC.

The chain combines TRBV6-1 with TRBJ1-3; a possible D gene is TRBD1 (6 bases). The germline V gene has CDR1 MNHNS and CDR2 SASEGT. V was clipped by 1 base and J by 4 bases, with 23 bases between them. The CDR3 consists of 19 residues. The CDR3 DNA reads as TGTGCCAGCAGTGAAGTCTTACGGGGGGGGCTGGAGGCGGGAAACACCATATATTTT. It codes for CASSEVLRGGLEAGNTIYF.

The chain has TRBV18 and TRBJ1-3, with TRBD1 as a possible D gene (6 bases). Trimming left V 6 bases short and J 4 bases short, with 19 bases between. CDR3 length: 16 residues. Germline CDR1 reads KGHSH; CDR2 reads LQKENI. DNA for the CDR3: TGTGCCAGCTCGGGACTACAGGGTGGTGTCGGAAACACCATATATTTT. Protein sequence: CASSGLQGGVGNTIYF.

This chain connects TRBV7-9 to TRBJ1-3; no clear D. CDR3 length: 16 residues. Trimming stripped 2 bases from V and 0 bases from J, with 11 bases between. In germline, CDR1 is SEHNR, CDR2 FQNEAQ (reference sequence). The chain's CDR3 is CASSLNLRYSGNTIYF. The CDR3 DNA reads TGTGCCAGCAGCTTAAATTTGCGGTACTCTGGAAACACCATATATTTT.

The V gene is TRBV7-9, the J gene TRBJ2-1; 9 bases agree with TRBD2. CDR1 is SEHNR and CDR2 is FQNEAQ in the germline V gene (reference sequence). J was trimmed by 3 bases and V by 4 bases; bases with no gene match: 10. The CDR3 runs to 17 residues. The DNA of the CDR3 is TGTGCCAGCAGCTCCCCCCGACTAGCGGAGCTCTACAATGAGCAGTTCTTC. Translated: CASSSPRLAELYNEQFF.

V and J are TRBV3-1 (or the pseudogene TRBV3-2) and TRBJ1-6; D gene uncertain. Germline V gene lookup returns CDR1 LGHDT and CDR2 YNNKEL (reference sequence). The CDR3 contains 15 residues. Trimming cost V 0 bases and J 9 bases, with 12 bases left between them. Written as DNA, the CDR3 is TGTGCCAGCAGCCAAGATGCGGCGTACGCTTCACCCCTCCACTTT. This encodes CASSQDAAYASPLHF.

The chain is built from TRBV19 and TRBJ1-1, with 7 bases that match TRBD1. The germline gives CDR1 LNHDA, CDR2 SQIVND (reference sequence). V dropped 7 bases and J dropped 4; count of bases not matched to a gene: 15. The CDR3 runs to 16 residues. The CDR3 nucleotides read TGTGCCAGTACCGCCCGAACCAGGGGGGAGGCCACTGAAGCTTTCTTT. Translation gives CASTARTRGEATEAFF.

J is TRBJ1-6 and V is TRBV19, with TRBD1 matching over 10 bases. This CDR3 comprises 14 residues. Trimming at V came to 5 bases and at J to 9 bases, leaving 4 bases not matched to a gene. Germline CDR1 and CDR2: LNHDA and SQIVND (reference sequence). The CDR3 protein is CASSVRDRGSPLHF. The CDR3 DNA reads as TGTGCCAGTAGTGTCCGGGACAGGGGTTCACCCCTCCACTTT.

This CDR3 is CASSSITGGRDYGYTF. DNA for the CDR3: TGTGCCAGCAGCTCTATTACAGGGGGCCGTGACTATGGCTACACCTTC. This sequence joins TRBV28 and TRBJ1-2; 9 positions match TRBD1. The germline V gene encodes CDR1 MDHEN and CDR2 SYDVKM. This CDR3 spans 16 amino acids. J gave up 3 bases and V 6 bases, and 11 bases lay outside the gene matches.

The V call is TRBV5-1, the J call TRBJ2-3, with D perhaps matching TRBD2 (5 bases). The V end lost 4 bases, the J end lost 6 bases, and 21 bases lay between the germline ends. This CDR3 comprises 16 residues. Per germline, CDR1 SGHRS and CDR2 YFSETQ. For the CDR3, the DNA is TGCGCCAGCAGCCAAACTAGTAATAGGCGTCGGGATACGCAGTATTTT. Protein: CASSQTSNRRRDTQYF.

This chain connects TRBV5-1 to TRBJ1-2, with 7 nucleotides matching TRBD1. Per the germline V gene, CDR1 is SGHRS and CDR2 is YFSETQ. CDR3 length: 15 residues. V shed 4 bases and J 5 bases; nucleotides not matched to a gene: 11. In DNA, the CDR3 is TGCGCCAGCAGCCGACAGGGAAACGGAGAATATGGCTACACCTTC. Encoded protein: CASSRQGNGEYGYTF.

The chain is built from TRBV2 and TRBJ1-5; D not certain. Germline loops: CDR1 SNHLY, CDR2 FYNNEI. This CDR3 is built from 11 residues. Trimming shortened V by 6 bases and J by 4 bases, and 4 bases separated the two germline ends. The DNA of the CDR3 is TGTGCCAGCAGGTTAAATCAGCCCCAGCATTTT. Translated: CASRLNQPQHF.

The CDR3 reads CASSQDLGTSDFVGANVLTF. The CDR3 coding sequence is TGCGCCAGCAGCCAAGATTTAGGGACTAGCGACTTCGTTGGGGCCAACGTCCTGACTTTC. The chain carries TRBV4-1 and TRBJ2-6; the match to TRBD2 covers 10 bases. The CDR3 is 20 residues long. The ends lost 0 bases at V and 3 bases at J; junction bases unmatched: 11. Per germline, CDR1 MGHRA and CDR2 YSYEKL.

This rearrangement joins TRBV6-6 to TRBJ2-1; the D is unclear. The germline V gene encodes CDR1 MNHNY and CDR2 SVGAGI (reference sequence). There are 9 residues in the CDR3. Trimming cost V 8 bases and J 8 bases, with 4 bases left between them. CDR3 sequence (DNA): TGTGCCAGCGGCCATGAGCAGTTCTTC. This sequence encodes CASGHEQFF.

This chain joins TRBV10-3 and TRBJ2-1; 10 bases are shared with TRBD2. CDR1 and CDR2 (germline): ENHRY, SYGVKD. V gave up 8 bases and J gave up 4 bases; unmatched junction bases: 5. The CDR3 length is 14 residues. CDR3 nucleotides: TGTGCCATCTCAGCGGGAGGGCAATACAATGAGCAGTTCTTC. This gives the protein CAISAGGQYNEQFF.

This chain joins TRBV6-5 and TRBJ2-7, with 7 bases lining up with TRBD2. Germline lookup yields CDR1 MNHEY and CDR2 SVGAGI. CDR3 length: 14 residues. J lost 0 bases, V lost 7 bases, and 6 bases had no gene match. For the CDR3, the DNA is TGTGCCAGCACCAAAAGGGAGGGCTCCTACGAGCAGTACTTC. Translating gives CASTKREGSYEQYF.

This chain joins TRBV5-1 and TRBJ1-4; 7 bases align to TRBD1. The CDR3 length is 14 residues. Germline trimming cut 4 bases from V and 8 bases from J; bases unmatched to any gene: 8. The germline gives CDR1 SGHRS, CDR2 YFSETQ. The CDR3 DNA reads TGCGCCAGCAGCCAAGGACAGGTTTCGGAAAAACTGTTTTTT. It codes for CASSQGQVSEKLFF.